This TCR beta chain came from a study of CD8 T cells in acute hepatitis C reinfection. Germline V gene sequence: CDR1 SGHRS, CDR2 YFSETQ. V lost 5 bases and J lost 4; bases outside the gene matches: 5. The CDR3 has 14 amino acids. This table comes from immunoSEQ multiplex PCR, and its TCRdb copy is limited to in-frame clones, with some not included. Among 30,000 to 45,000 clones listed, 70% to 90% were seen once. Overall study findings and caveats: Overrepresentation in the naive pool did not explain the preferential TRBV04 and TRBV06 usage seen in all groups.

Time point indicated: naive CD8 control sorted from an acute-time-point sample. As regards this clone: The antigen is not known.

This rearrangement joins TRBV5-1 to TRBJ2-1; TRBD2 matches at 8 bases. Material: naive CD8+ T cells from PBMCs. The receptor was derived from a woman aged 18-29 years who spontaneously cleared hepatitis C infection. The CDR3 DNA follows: TGCGCCAGCAGTTTCAGCGGGAGTTACAATGAGCAGTTCTTC. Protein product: CASSFSGSYNEQFF. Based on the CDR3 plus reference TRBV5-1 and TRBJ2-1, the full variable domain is KAGVTQTPRYLIKTRGQQVTLSCSPISGHRSVSWYQQTPGQGLQFLFEYFSETQRNKGNFPGRFSGRQFSNSRSEMNVSTLELGDSALYLCASSFSGSYNEQFFGPGTRLTVL.